The source of this T cell receptor (beta chain) is a study of cytomegalovirus exposure and HLA in healthy donors. The overall study: T cells numbering about 200 million yielded more than 100 million unique TCR beta sequences in an earlier analysis. Study-wide points: An analysis that was carried out later associated 16,951 TCR beta sequences with HLA alleles at 0.05 false discovery rate. The productive fraction for most TCR beta V segments was about 87% or about 30% in an earlier analysis.

Vbeta (60) and Jbeta (13) primers were used in the PCR. Here immunoSEQ multiplex PCR was the method, and the copy in TCRdb shows in-frame clones only, minus some. The table lists some 100,000 clones, 80% to 90% of them singletons. CDR3 length equals 17 residues. The ends were cut back, 3 bases at V and 1 base at J, with 18 bases in the middle. Germline CDR1 MDHEN, CDR2 SYDVKM. As for this clone: Antigen unknown.

The receptor was derived from a woman aged 18-30 years in good health and CMV-seronegative. J is TRBJ1-1 and V is TRBV28; D is possibly TRBD1 (6 bases). Sequenced sample: PBMCs. In DNA form, the CDR3 reads TGTGCCAGCAGTTTGGGGGTGCACGTCAGGGGGAACACTGAAGCTTTCTTT. It yields the protein CASSLGVHVRGNTEAFF.